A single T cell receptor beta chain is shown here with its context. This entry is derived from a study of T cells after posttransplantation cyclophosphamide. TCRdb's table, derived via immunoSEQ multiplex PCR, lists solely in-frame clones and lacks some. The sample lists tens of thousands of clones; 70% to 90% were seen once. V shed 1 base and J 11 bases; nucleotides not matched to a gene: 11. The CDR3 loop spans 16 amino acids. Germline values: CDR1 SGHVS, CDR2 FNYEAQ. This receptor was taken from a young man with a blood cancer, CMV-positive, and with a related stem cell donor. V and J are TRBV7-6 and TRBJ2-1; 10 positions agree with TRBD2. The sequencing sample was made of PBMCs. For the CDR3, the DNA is TGTGCCAGCAGCTTAGGATTCTCAGCGGGAGGGCCGAAGCAGTTCTTC. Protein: CASSLGFSAGGPKQFF.